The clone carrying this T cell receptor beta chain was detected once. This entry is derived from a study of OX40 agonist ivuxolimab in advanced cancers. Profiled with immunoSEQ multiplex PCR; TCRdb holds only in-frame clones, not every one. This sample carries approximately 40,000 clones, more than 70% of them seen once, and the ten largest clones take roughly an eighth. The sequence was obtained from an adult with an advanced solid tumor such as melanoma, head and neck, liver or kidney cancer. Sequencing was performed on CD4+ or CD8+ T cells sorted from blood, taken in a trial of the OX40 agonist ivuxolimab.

The CDR3: CASSLAGDRAPTF. CDR3 nucleotides: TGCGCCAGCAGCTTGGCGGGGGACAGGGCACCCACCTTC. The rearrangement uses TRBV5-1 and TRBJ1-2; 9 nucleotides match TRBD1. CDR1 and CDR2 from the germline V gene are SGHRS and YFSETQ. V was pared by 0 bases and J by 13 bases, with 7 bases of the junction left unmatched. The CDR3 is made up of 13 amino acids. The whole variable domain, remainder taken from reference TRBV5-1 and TRBJ1-2, is KAGVTQTPRYLIKTRGQQVTLSCSPISGHRSVSWYQQTPGQGLQFLFEYFSETQRNKGNFPGRFSGRQFSNSRSEMNVSTLELGDSALYLCASSLAGDRAPTFGSGTRLTVV.